In its sample, the clone carrying this T cell receptor (beta chain) was seen many times. An absence of ophthalmopathy progression within 18 months meant stable Graves' hyperthyroidism. Exclusions: uncontrolled infection, other autoimmune disease, pregnancy, lactation. CDR3 length: 17 residues. Trimming shortened V by 1 base and J by 2 bases, and 16 bases separated the two germline ends. The germline V gene encodes CDR1 SEHNR and CDR2 FQNEAQ (reference sequence). The CDR3 regions of TCR beta were amplified from RNA transcripts. RT-PCR in the first round (using the HTBI primer set) targeted the TCR CDR3. One entry per CDR3 protein, called by TCRdb with MiXCR from the multiplex PCR reads. The sample carries about 560,000 distinct CDR3 sequences, approximately 15% recorded once. This sample was included in a study of T cells in Graves' hyperthyroidism and ophthalmopathy. Study background: It was at initial diagnosis, before any treatment, that peripheral blood was collected.

The specimen was blood. The chain recombines TRBV7-9 with TRBJ2-3, with D maybe TRBD2 (5 bases). The origin of this receptor is a woman younger than 35 with Graves' hyperthyroidism. Here the CDR3 reads CASSLGRPSRVTDTQYF. The CDR3, as DNA: TGTGCCAGCAGCTTAGGTCGCCCTAGCCGAGTCACAGATACGCAGTATTTT.